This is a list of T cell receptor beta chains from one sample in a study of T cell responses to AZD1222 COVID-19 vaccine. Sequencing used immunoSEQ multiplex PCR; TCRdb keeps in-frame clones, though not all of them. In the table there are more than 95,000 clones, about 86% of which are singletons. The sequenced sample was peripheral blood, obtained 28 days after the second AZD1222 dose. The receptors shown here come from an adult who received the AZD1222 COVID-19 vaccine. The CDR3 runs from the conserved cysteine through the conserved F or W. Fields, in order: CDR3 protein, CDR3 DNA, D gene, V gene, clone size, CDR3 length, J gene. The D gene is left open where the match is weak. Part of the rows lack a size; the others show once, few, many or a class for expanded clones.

CATSDFSPSGSYNEQFF	TGTGCCACCAGTGATTTCTCGCCTAGCGGATCCTACAATGAGCAGTTCTTC	TRBD2	TRBV24-1	once	17	TRBJ2-1
CASSSGTPRNEKLFF	TGTGCCAGCAGCTCCGGGACACCGCGTAATGAAAAACTGTTTTTT	-	TRBV9	few	15	TRBJ1-4
CASSLVMRSGNNEQFF	TGCGCCAGCAGCTTGGTCATGCGGTCGGGCAACAATGAGCAGTTCTTC	-	TRBV5-1	-	16	TRBJ2-1
CASSDSSRGTEAFF	TGTGCCAGCAGTGACTCAAGCAGGGGGACTGAAGCTTTCTTT	TRBD1	TRBV6-4	-	14	TRBJ1-1
CASSPLYTDNSPDTQYF	TGTGCCAGCTCACCACTTTATACCGACAATTCCCCAGATACGCAGTATTTT	-	TRBV18	once	17	TRBJ2-3
CASSYRQGEAFF	TGTGCCAGCAGTTACCGCCAGGGTGAAGCTTTCTTT	-	TRBV6-2/TRBV6-3	-	12	TRBJ1-1
CASSFRGQTNQPQHF	TGTGCCAGCAGCTTCCGGGGACAGACCAATCAGCCCCAGCATTTT	TRBD1	TRBV7-8	-	15	TRBJ1-5
CASSLSLGYEQYF	TGTGCCAGCAGTTTATCCCTCGGGTACGAGCAGTACTTC	-	TRBV28	-	13	TRBJ2-7
CSGSQGQDISFF	TGCAGCGGGTCACAGGGACAGGATATATCTTTCTTT	TRBD1	TRBV29-1	few	12	TRBJ1-1
CASSQEDRVSYGYTF	TGTGCCAGCAGCCAAGAGGACAGGGTTAGCTATGGCTACACCTTC	TRBD1	TRBV3-1/TRBV3-2	-	15	TRBJ1-2